Listed here are 18 T cell receptor beta chains from one sample, sequenced in a study of blood T cell repertoires in COVID-19. Sequencing was performed with immunoSEQ multiplex PCR; in TCRdb, only in-frame clones are kept and a portion is missing. Seen here are hundreds of thousands of clones, roughly 91% observed once, and the top ten hold roughly 7.3%. Sequencing used peripheral blood. The source is a woman aged 45 to 65 with COVID-19, enrolled during active disease.

The V and J genes are TRBV3-1 (or the pseudogene TRBV3-2) and TRBJ1-2, with 7 bases aligning to TRBD1. This CDR3 contains 14 residues. The J segment lost 7 bases and the V segment lost 2 bases, leaving 7 bases of the junction unmatched. CDR1 and CDR2 from the germline V gene are LGHDT and YNNKEL (reference sequence). Here the CDR3 DNA reads TGTGCCAGCAGCCAAAATATGGACAGGCGTGGCTACACCTTC. It specifies CASSQNMDRRGYTF.

Comments on this clone: This sample includes further DNA sequences coding for the same CDR3. The gene calls are TRBV12-3 or TRBV12-4 and TRBJ2-7; possibly TRBD1 for D (5 bases). Trimming left V 2 bases short and J 2 bases short, with 7 bases between. This CDR3 has 13 amino acids. CDR3: CASSLSRAYEQYF. The CDR3 bases are TGTGCCAGCAGTTTATCCAGGGCCTACGAGCAGTACTTC.

A note on this clone: Other DNA sequences in this sample translate to the same CDR3. V and J are TRBV29-1 and TRBJ1-1, with D hard to call. This CDR3 region has 8 residues. V was cut by 3 bases and J by 11 bases, with 4 bases left in between. Germline CDR1 and CDR2: SQVTM and ANQGSEA. CDR3 DNA sequence: TGCAGCGTTGATGGCGCTTTCTTT. Translated: CSVDGAFF. Combining the CDR3 with reference TRBV29-1 and TRBJ1-1 gives the whole variable domain SAVISQKPSRDICQRGTSLTIQCQVDSQVTMMFWYRQQPGQSLTLIATANQGSEATYESGFVIDKFPISRPNLTFSTLTVSNMSPEDSSIYLCSVDGAFFGQGTRLTVV.

V and J are TRBV24-1 and TRBJ2-1; 9 bases match TRBD1. CDR1 and CDR2 (germline): KGHDR, SFDVKD. The CDR3 has 16 residues. V dropped 3 bases and J dropped 5; count of bases not matched to a gene: 7. In nucleotides, the CDR3 is TGTGCCACCAGTGATCCTCCGGGACAGGGAGACAATGAGCAGTTCTTC. Translation gives CATSDPPGQGDNEQFF.

V usage is TRBV11-2 and J usage is TRBJ2-4; TRBD1 aligns across 7 bases. The CDR3 length is 18 residues. The ends lost 5 bases at V and 0 bases at J; junction bases unmatched: 13. In germline, CDR1 is SGHAT, CDR2 FQNNGV. CDR3 DNA sequence: TGTGCCAGCAGCCATCCGCCCGGACAGGCCCTAGCCAAAAACATTCAGTACTTC. Translated, it gives CASSHPPGQALAKNIQYF.

The chain joins TRBV11-2 to TRBJ2-7; the match to TRBD2 covers 10 bases. Germline CDR1 and CDR2: SGHAT and FQNNGV. J gave up 1 base and V 4 bases, and 7 bases lay outside the gene matches. There are 16 residues in the CDR3. Here the CDR3 reads CASSSQLAGSSYEQYF. The CDR3 bases are TGTGCCAGCAGCTCCCAACTAGCGGGGAGTTCCTACGAGCAGTACTTC.

The rearrangement links TRBV27 to TRBJ2-6; 12 nucleotides match TRBD1. This CDR3 has 20 residues. Unmatched junction bases numbered 17, after V lost 5 bases and J lost 6 bases. In germline, CDR1 is MNHEY, CDR2 SMNVEV (reference sequence). The CDR3 region is CASSLRAYPGQGAEANVLTF. In DNA, the CDR3 is TGTGCCAGCAGTCTTCGTGCTTATCCGGGACAGGGGGCCGAGGCCAACGTCCTGACTTTC.

The rearrangement links TRBV3-1 (or the pseudogene TRBV3-2) to TRBJ2-4, with D possibly matching TRBD2 (6 bases). V gave up 1 base and J gave up 5 bases, with 6 bases separating them. The CDR3 totals 13 residues. Germline V gene sequence: CDR1 LGHDT, CDR2 YNNKEL (reference sequence). The CDR3 loop reads CASSQGGENIQYF. CDR3 in DNA: TGTGCCAGCAGCCAAGGGGGGGAAAACATTCAGTACTTC.

The V call is TRBV3-1 (or the pseudogene TRBV3-2), the J call TRBJ1-1, with D perhaps TRBD1 (5 bases). Germline V gives CDR1 LGHDT, CDR2 YNNKEL (reference sequence). There are 13 residues in the CDR3. Between the trimmed V and J ends, which lost 4 bases and 3 bases, there was a span of 9 bases. DNA of the CDR3: TGTGCCAGCAGCCCTACAGGATACACTGAAGCTTTCTTT. Protein sequence: CASSPTGYTEAFF.

This chain joins TRBV13 and TRBJ2-7, with 12 bases identical to TRBD1. The germline V gene has CDR1 PRHDT and CDR2 FYEKMQ (reference sequence). CDR3 length: 15 residues. With V trimmed by 6 bases and J by 2 bases, 5 bases remained unmatched. The CDR3 DNA reads as TGTGCCAGCAGGGGACAGGGGGCCCCGACCTACGAGCAGTACTTC. Its translation is CASRGQGAPTYEQYF.

The chain uses TRBV6-6 and TRBJ2-7; 7 bases align to TRBD2. CDR1 is MNHNY and CDR2 is SVGAGI in the germline V gene (reference sequence). Trimming took 6 bases from V and 7 from J; bases not matched to a gene: 15. The CDR3 has 15 amino acids. CDR3: CASRAAGETLREQYF. The CDR3 DNA is TGTGCCAGCAGGGCGGCGGGGGAGACCCTACGTGAGCAGTACTTC.

This chain joins TRBV12-3 or TRBV12-4 and TRBJ1-2; D remains unclear. Trimming pared 6 bases from V and 6 bases from J, leaving 8 bases between. This CDR3 has 11 residues. The CDR3 nucleotides read TGTGCCAGCAGATCCGGGGATGGCTACACCTTC. Encoded protein: CASRSGDGYTF.

V usage is TRBV6-6 and J usage is TRBJ1-4; D uncertain. The CDR3 length is 15 residues. Trimming took off 2 bases at V and 0 bases at J, with 7 bases between the two ends. From germline, CDR1 is MNHNY and CDR2 SVGAGI (reference sequence). The DNA for the CDR3 is TGTGCCAGCAGTTACGCCGGTGCAACTAATGAAAAACTGTTTTTT. It is translated as CASSYAGATNEKLFF.

The V and J genes are TRBV12-3 or TRBV12-4 and TRBJ1-1; D is possibly TRBD1 (5 bases). Deletions cut 6 bases from V and 3 bases from J, with 5 bases between. The CDR3 runs 11 residues. CDR3 DNA sequence: TGTGCCAGCAGAGGGGACACTGAAGCTTTCTTT. Translation gives CASRGDTEAFF.

The chain employs TRBV5-4 and TRBJ2-7; 11 nucleotides agree with TRBD1. Losses at the gene ends were 6 bases for V and 6 bases for J; bases not matched to a gene: 8. The CDR3 has 14 amino acids. Germline CDR1 and CDR2: SGHNT and YYREEE (reference sequence). This CDR3 reads CASNIPGQGGEQYF. The DNA of the CDR3 is TGTGCCAGCAATATACCGGGACAGGGGGGCGAGCAGTACTTC. The full variable domain, with the rest looked up from reference TRBV5-4 and TRBJ2-7, is ETGVTQSPTHLIKTRGQQVTLRCSSQSGHNTVSWYQQALGQGPQFIFQYYREEENGRGNFPPRFSGLQFPNYSSELNVNALELDDSALYLCASNIPGQGGEQYFGPGTRLTVT.

The V call is TRBV5-1, the J call TRBJ1-1; TRBD1 agrees at 9 bases. CDR1 SGHRS and CDR2 YFSETQ come from the germline V gene. The junction had 4 bases not matched to a gene; V was cut back by 3 bases and J by 4 bases. The length of the CDR3 is 14 residues. The CDR3: CASSWDRAGTEAFF. The CDR3 DNA reads as TGCGCCAGCAGCTGGGACAGGGCCGGCACTGAAGCTTTCTTT. The full variable domain, its missing parts supplied by reference TRBV5-1 and TRBJ1-1, is KAGVTQTPRYLIKTRGQQVTLSCSPISGHRSVSWYQQTPGQGLQFLFEYFSETQRNKGNFPGRFSGRQFSNSRSEMNVSTLELGDSALYLCASSWDRAGTEAFFGQGTRLTVV.

Only one count was recorded for this clone. The chain employs TRBV5-1 and TRBJ2-2; 8 nucleotides agree with TRBD1. J gave up 4 bases and V 4 bases, and 6 bases lay outside the gene matches. CDR1 and CDR2 (germline): SGHRS, YFSETQ. This CDR3 is 15 amino acids long. The CDR3 is CASSLTGVSTGELFF. The CDR3 DNA is TGCGCCAGCAGCCTGACAGGGGTCTCCACCGGGGAGCTGTTTTTT.

This sequence joins TRBV7-8 and TRBJ1-4; possible D gene TRBD1, 5 bases. Deletions cut 6 bases from V and 7 bases from J, with 21 bases between. The CDR3 has 16 residues. CDR1 is SGHVS and CDR2 is FQNEAQ in the germline V gene. CDR3 nucleotide sequence: TGTGCCAGCAGACAACCAAGGGTGGGGGGAAGTGAAAAACTGTTTTTT. It encodes CASRQPRVGGSEKLFF. Full variable domain (outside the CDR3, taken from reference TRBV7-8 and TRBJ1-4): GAGVSQSPRYKVAKRGQDVALRCDPISGHVSLFWYQQALGQGPEFLTYFQNEAQLDKSGLPSDRFFAERPEGSVSTLKIQRTQQEDSAVYLCASRQPRVGGSEKLFFGSGTQLSVL.